Following are 13 T cell receptor beta chains from one sample sequenced in a study of response to subunit inactivated influenza vaccine (dated by TCRdb to between 2018 and 2020). Preparation of the library involved RT-PCR. Instrument on record: Illumina HiSeq 2500. Through fastp at Q25 and MiXCR, TCRdb rebuilt clones from the public reads, retaining in-frame beta chains. Every distinct CDR3 protein forms one entry, paired with its most common genes and DNA. The sample table contains 450,000 to 500,000 distinct CDR3 sequences; only one count was recorded for approximately 10% of them. The ten largest clones represent roughly 12% of the sample. The sample's time point label is to be understood as: 45 days after influenza vaccine administration. The sample consisted of PBMCs from blood, taken 35 to 45 days after vaccination. The source of these receptors is a man in his fifties who received an inactivated influenza vaccine. Donor details come from another sample of the same person, matched by shared clones.

This clonotype showed up just a few times. The chain is built from TRBV28 and TRBJ1-6; D unclear. The V gene lost 5 bases and the J gene lost 13 bases, with 12 bases spanning the gap. CDR1 and CDR2 (germline): MDHEN, SYDVKM. This CDR3 region has 12 residues. CDR3 sequence: CASSERNKPLHF. The CDR3 bases are TGTGCCAGCAGTGAAAGAAATAAGCCCCTCCACTTT. Together with reference TRBV28 and TRBJ1-6, the CDR3 gives the full variable domain: DVKVTQSSRYLVKRTGEKVFLECVQDMDHENMFWYRQDPGLGLRLIYFSYDVKMKEKGDIPEGYSVSREKKERFSLILESASTNQTSMYLCASSERNKPLHFGNGTRLTVT.

This chain joins TRBV3-1 and TRBJ2-1; D gene uncertain. The CDR3 totals 13 residues. V was pared by 5 bases and J by 10 bases, with 15 bases between. Germline assignment: CDR1 LGHDT and CDR2 YNNKEL (reference sequence). The CDR3 DNA reads TGTGCCAGCAGCGCGGACCTGGACGGGGAGCAGTTCTTC. Residues: CASSADLDGEQFF.

This sequence joins TRBV7-9 and TRBJ2-5; D call uncertain. CDR1 and CDR2 (germline): SEHNR, FQNEAQ (reference sequence). The length of the CDR3 is 12 residues. The V gene lost 0 bases and the J gene lost 5 bases, with 4 bases spanning the gap. The DNA for the CDR3 is TGTGCCAGCAGCTTAGCCTATGAGACCCAGTACTTC. Protein: CASSLAYETQYF.

V is TRBV25-1 and J is TRBJ2-7; D uncertain. The CDR3 is made up of 14 amino acids. Per germline, CDR1 MGHDK and CDR2 SYGVNS. Trimming took off 2 bases at V and 5 bases at J, with 13 bases between the two ends. The CDR3 sequence is CASSEVGRGDEQYF. Written as DNA, the CDR3 is TGTGCCAGCAGTGAAGTAGGCCGAGGCGACGAGCAGTACTTC.

This clonotype was detected a few times. The gene calls are TRBV10-3 and TRBJ2-7; possible D gene TRBD1, 6 bases. The CDR3 has 14 residues. Per germline, CDR1 ENHRY and CDR2 SYGVKD. Trimming took off 6 bases at V and 4 bases at J, with 16 bases between the two ends. CDR3 loop: CAIRPDSSGYEQYF. DNA for the CDR3: TGTGCCATCAGACCGGACAGTTCTGGTTACGAGCAGTACTTC.

The chain has TRBV9 and TRBJ1-5; D might be TRBD1 (5 bases). The length of the CDR3 is 13 residues. The V gene lost 1 base and the J gene lost 4 bases, with 6 bases spanning the gap. Germline CDR1 is SGDLS and CDR2 is YYNGEE. The CDR3 nucleotides are TGTGCCAGCAGCGTACAGGGTAATCAGCCCCAGCATTTT. Encoded protein: CASSVQGNQPQHF. Drawing the rest from reference TRBV9 and TRBJ1-5, the complete variable domain is DSGVTQTPKHLITATGQRVTLRCSPRSGDLSVYWYQQSLDQGLQFLIQYYNGEERAKGNILERFSAQQFPDLHSELNLSSLELGDSALYFCASSVQGNQPQHFGDGTRLSIL.

This rearrangement joins TRBV2 to TRBJ2-4; 11 bases match TRBD1. The V gene end was trimmed by 5 bases and the J gene end by 6 bases; junction bases not matched to a gene: 9. The CDR3 covers 16 residues. CDR1 is SNHLY, CDR2 FYNNEI, per germline. The CDR3 reads CASSTGQGAIRNIQYF. The CDR3 DNA is TGTGCCAGCAGTACTGGACAGGGGGCGATTAGAAACATTCAGTACTTC.

This clonotype came up a few times. V usage is TRBV5-1 and J usage is TRBJ2-1; the match to TRBD1 covers 7 bases. The germline V gene encodes CDR1 SGHRS and CDR2 YFSETQ. The J segment lost 4 bases and the V segment lost 0 bases, leaving 7 bases of the junction unmatched. There are 16 residues in the CDR3. The DNA of the CDR3 is TGCGCCAGCAGCTTGGCGTGGGGGACAGAGTACAATGAGCAGTTCTTC. It translates to CASSLAWGTEYNEQFF.

This clonotype was detected a few times. The rearrangement joins TRBV29-1 to TRBJ2-5, with 10 bases aligning to TRBD1. V was clipped by 6 bases and J by 5 bases; unmatched bases: 3. CDR3 length: 12 residues. In germline, CDR1 is SQVTM, CDR2 ANQGSEA. The CDR3 region has the DNA TGCAGCGTATGGACAGGGGGGGAGACCCAGTACTTC. Translation: CSVWTGGETQYF.

The chain carries TRBV11-2 and TRBJ2-6; possible D gene TRBD2, 7 bases. The CDR3 has 20 residues. V lost 1 base, J lost 0 bases, and 19 bases lay in between. CDR1 and CDR2 from the germline V gene are SGHAT and FQNNGV. The CDR3 bases are TGTGCCAGCAGCTTAGGCAATCGCGGGGGCGCCAACTCTGGGGCCAACGTCCTGACTTTC. Translating gives CASSLGNRGGANSGANVLTF. Full variable domain (rest looked up from reference TRBV11-2 and TRBJ2-6): EAGVAQSPRYKIIEKRQSVAFWCNPISGHATLYWYQQILGQGPKLLIQFQNNGVVDDSQLPKDRFSAERLKGVDSTLKIQPAKLEDSAVYLCASSLGNRGGANSGANVLTFGAGSRLTVL.

The V call is TRBV28, the J call TRBJ2-3; D is ambiguous. The CDR3 runs 15 residues. Germline V CDR1 and CDR2: MDHEN, SYDVKM. Trimming shortened V by 1 base and J by 0 bases, and 8 bases separated the two germline ends. The CDR3 nucleotides read TGTGCCAGCAGTTTATATGCTAGTAGCACAGATACGCAGTATTTT. Protein product: CASSLYASSTDTQYF.

This clonotype was seen a few times. This chain links TRBV18 with TRBJ2-1; D possibly corresponds to TRBD2 (5 bases). CDR1 and CDR2 (germline): KGHSH, LQKENI. There are 16 residues in the CDR3. V was trimmed by 0 bases and J by 6 bases, leaving 15 bases between them. DNA for the CDR3: TGTGCCAGCTCACCACCCGGGTTAGGAGAGGGCAATGAGCAGTTCTTC. It yields the protein CASSPPGLGEGNEQFF. Based on the CDR3 plus reference TRBV18 and TRBJ2-1, the full variable domain is NAGVMQNPRHLVRRRGQEARLRCSPMKGHSHVYWYRQLPEEGLKFMVYLQKENIIDESGMPKERFSAEFPKEGPSILRIQQVVRGDSAAYFCASSPPGLGEGNEQFFGPGTRLTVL.

This clonotype came up many times. In DNA, the CDR3 is TGCAGTGCTAGAGCCGGGGACGGCTACAATGAGCAGTTCTTC. It encodes CSARAGDGYNEQFF. The genes are TRBV20-1 and TRBJ2-1; D is tentatively TRBD1 or TRBD2 (5 bases each). V gave up 1 base and J gave up 3 bases, with 10 bases separating them. The length of the CDR3 is 14 residues. From germline, CDR1 is DFQATT and CDR2 SNEGSKA (reference sequence).